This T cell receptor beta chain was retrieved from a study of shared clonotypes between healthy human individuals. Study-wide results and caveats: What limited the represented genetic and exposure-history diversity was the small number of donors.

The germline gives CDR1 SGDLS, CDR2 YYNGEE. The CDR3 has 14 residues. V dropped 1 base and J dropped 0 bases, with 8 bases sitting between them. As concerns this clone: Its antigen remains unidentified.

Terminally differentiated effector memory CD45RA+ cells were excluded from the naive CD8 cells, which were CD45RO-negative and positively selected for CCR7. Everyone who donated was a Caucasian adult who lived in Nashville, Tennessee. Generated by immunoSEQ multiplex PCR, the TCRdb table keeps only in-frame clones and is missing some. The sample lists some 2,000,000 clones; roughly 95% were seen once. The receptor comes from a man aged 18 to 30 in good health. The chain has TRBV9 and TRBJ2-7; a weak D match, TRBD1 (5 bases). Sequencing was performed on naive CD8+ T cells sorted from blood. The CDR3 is CASSVQGASYEQYF. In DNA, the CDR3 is TGTGCCAGCAGCGTACAGGGCGCCTCCTACGAGCAGTACTTC.